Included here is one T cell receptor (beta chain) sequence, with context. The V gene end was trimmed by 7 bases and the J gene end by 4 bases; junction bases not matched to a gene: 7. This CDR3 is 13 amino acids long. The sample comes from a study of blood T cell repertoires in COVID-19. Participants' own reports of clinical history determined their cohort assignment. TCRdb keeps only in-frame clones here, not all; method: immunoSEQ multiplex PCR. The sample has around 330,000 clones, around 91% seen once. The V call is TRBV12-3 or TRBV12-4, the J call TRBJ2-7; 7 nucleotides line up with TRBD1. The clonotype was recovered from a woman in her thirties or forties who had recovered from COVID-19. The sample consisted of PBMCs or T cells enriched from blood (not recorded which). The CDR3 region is CASTTTGSYEQYF. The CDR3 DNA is TGTGCCAGCACTACGACAGGGTCGTACGAGCAGTACTTC.